The next 31 T cell receptor beta chains were all read from a single sample in a study of cytomegalovirus exposure and HLA in healthy donors. PCR employed 60 Vbeta and 13 Jbeta primers. Sequenced by immunoSEQ multiplex PCR; TCRdb stores in-frame clones only, minus some. The data hold fewer than 80,000 clones, with 60% to 85% observed a single time. The specimen was PBMCs. These receptors were obtained from a young man in good health and CMV-seronegative.

The CDR3 DNA reads TGTGCCAGCAGTAGTTTCTTTGGGCAGGACACAGATACGCAGTATTTT. Encoded protein: CASSSFFGQDTDTQYF. This sequence joins TRBV2 and TRBJ2-3; D is unresolved. The length of the CDR3 is 16 residues. V was trimmed by 5 bases and J by 2 bases, leaving 17 bases between them. Germline V CDR1 and CDR2: SNHLY, FYNNEI.

This chain uses TRBV2 with TRBJ2-5; D perhaps matches TRBD2 (5 bases). Germline assignment: CDR1 SNHLY and CDR2 FYNNEI. V lost 2 bases and J 3 bases, leaving 16 bases between the germline ends. The CDR3 covers 16 residues. The DNA for the CDR3 is TGTGCCAGCAGTGAACTTCTGGTGGGAGCAAAAGAGACCCAGTACTTC. Protein product: CASSELLVGAKETQYF.

The V gene is TRBV5-4, the J gene TRBJ1-6; TRBD1 is a possible D gene (6 bases). Germline-derived CDR1 and CDR2 are SGHNT and YYREEE (reference sequence). V dropped 4 bases and J dropped 2 bases, with 10 bases sitting between them. There are 15 residues in the CDR3. The CDR3 DNA is TGTGCCAGCAGCCCTGACAGGACCTATAATTCACCCCTCCACTTT. It codes for CASSPDRTYNSPLHF.

This chain joins TRBV7-8 and TRBJ2-7; 7 bases are shared with TRBD1. The germline V gene encodes CDR1 SGHVS and CDR2 FQNEAQ. CDR3 length: 15 amino acids. With 5 bases clipped from V and 0 bases from J, the junction kept 7 bases outside the gene matches. The CDR3 DNA follows: TGTGCCAGCAGCCGGGACAGCGCCGGCTCCTACGAGCAGTACGTC. Its protein is CASSRDSAGSYEQYV.

In the case of this clone: Other DNA sequences within the sample encode an identical CDR3. CDR3 nucleotides: TGTGCCAGCAGCTTTTCAGCGGAGGTAGATACGCAGTATTTT. Its translation: CASSFSAEVDTQYF. The genes are TRBV11-3 and TRBJ2-3, with a weak D call TRBD2 (5 bases). V was shortened by 3 bases and J by 5 bases, with 12 bases between the two germline ends. This CDR3 contains 14 residues. The germline gives CDR1 SGHNT, CDR2 YENEEA.

The chain joins TRBV5-1 to TRBJ1-5, with D possibly being TRBD1 (5 bases). Trimming took off 4 bases at V and 8 bases at J, with 16 bases between the two ends. This CDR3 contains 14 residues. CDR1 and CDR2 (germline): SGHRS, YFSETQ. The CDR3 sequence: CASSLIGGGEPQHF. In DNA form, the CDR3 reads TGCGCCAGCAGCCTTATCGGGGGTGGGGAGCCCCAGCATTTT.

The chain employs TRBV18 and TRBJ2-5; no clear D. This CDR3 comprises 17 residues. The V gene's germline CDR1 is KGHSH and CDR2 LQKENI. Trimming shortened V by 0 bases and J by 1 base, and 15 bases separated the two germline ends. The CDR3, as DNA: TGTGCCAGCTCACCACCTGGGCTGCCCGAACCCCAAGAGACCCAGTACTTC. Protein: CASSPPGLPEPQETQYF.

The chain uses TRBV28 and TRBJ1-1, with TRBD1 matching over 7 bases. This CDR3 is 16 amino acids long. V gave up 5 bases and J gave up 1 base; unmatched junction bases: 10. CDR1 MDHEN and CDR2 SYDVKM come from the germline V gene. The DNA of the CDR3 is TGTGCCAGCAGTACCAGACAGGGAAGGCCGAACACTGAAGCTTTCTTT. Translating gives CASSTRQGRPNTEAFF.

By share, this clone counts as medium-sized. The chain has TRBV6-5 and TRBJ2-1; 7 bases are a match to TRBD1. Per the germline V gene, CDR1 is MNHEY and CDR2 is SVGAGI. The CDR3 is made up of 14 amino acids. V trimming: 6 bases; J trimming: 7 bases; junction bases outside the gene matches: 9. In nucleotides, the CDR3 is TGTGCCAGCAGAAAGACAGGGAGAAATAATGAGCAGTTCTTC. Translation gives CASRKTGRNNEQFF.

This rearrangement joins TRBV9 to TRBJ2-1; TRBD1 is a possible D gene (6 bases). Germline V gene sequence: CDR1 SGDLS, CDR2 YYNGEE. The CDR3 has 12 residues. V shed 3 bases and J shed 8 bases, with 9 bases lying between them. DNA for the CDR3: TGTGCCAGCAGCGACGGACAGCATGAGCAGTTCTTC. Residues: CASSDGQHEQFF.

This clone came up a few times. DNA for the CDR3: TGTGCCAGTAGTATTTCGGGACAGCTTAATGAAAAACTGTTTTTT. Its translation: CASSISGQLNEKLFF. The chain links TRBV19 to TRBJ1-4; 7 positions agree with TRBD1. The trim removed 3 bases at V and 4 bases at J, leaving 5 bases unmatched. This CDR3 comprises 15 residues. Germline V lookup: CDR1 LNHDA, CDR2 SQIVND (reference sequence). Using reference TRBV19 and TRBJ1-4 for the parts outside the CDR3, the full variable domain is DGGITQSPKYLFRKEGQNVTLSCEQNLNHDAMYWYRQDPGQGLRLIYYSQIVNDFQKGDIAEGYSVSREKKESFPLTVTSAQKNPTAFYLCASSISGQLNEKLFFGSGTQLSVL.

V gene TRBV19 combines with J gene TRBJ2-2; tentative D call: TRBD2 (5 bases). V was trimmed by 8 bases and J by 7 bases, leaving 5 bases between them. This CDR3 has 10 residues. The germline gives CDR1 LNHDA, CDR2 SQIVND (reference sequence). DNA for the CDR3: TGTGCCAGTGGACTCGGGGAGCTGTTTTTT. Translating it yields CASGLGELFF.

In its sample, this clone was seen a few times. V and J are TRBV18 and TRBJ2-7, with 11 bases aligning to TRBD1. This CDR3 is 15 amino acids long. The trim removed 3 bases at V and 2 bases at J, leaving 3 bases unmatched. The germline gives CDR1 KGHSH, CDR2 LQKENI. The CDR3 region has the DNA TGTGCCAGCTCACCCGGACAGGGGGCCCCCTACGAGCAGTACGTC. The encoded protein is CASSPGQGAPYEQYV.

V gene TRBV5-1 combines with J gene TRBJ2-7; no firm D call. Germline CDR1 SGHRS, CDR2 YFSETQ. The CDR3 totals 14 residues. With 0 bases removed from V and 6 bases from J, the gap between germline ends came to 13 bases. In DNA, the CDR3 is TGCGCCAGCAGCTTGGATGTCCCCTCCGGCGAGCAGTACTTC. Protein sequence: CASSLDVPSGEQYF.

The chain recombines TRBV29-1 with TRBJ2-3, with 7 bases that match TRBD1. Germline V lookup: CDR1 SQVTM, CDR2 ANQGSEA. The CDR3 has 14 amino acids. The trim removed 7 bases at V and 3 bases at J, leaving 10 bases unmatched. The CDR3 nucleotides read TGCAGCGCGCCTTCGGACAGGTCTACAGATACGCAGTATTTT. This translates into CSAPSDRSTDTQYF.

The rearrangement uses TRBV5-4 and TRBJ1-2; TRBD1 aligns across 9 bases. V lost 4 bases to trimming and J lost 8 bases; unmatched junction nucleotides: 18. There are 17 residues in the CDR3. Germline-derived CDR1 and CDR2 are SGHNT and YYREEE (reference sequence). CDR3 residues: CASSAGQGAGMYRGYTF. The CDR3 nucleotides are TGTGCCAGCAGCGCGGGACAGGGCGCGGGAATGTATAGAGGCTACACCTTC.

The chain employs TRBV2 and TRBJ1-4, with D unresolved. V lost 6 bases to trimming and J lost 8 bases, with 13 bases between them. The CDR3 is 13 amino acids. The germline CDR1 and CDR2 sequences are SNHLY and FYNNEI. The chain's CDR3 is CASRRAAGEKLFF. CDR3 bases: TGTGCCAGCAGACGGGCCGCGGGGGAAAAACTGTTTTTT.

CDR3 sequence reads: CSVEMGHGNEKLFF. In DNA, the CDR3 is TGCAGCGTTGAGATGGGACACGGGAATGAAAAACTGTTTTTT. The chain recombines TRBV29-1 with TRBJ1-4; TRBD1 might be the D (6 bases). The V gene lost 3 bases and the J gene lost 5 bases, with 13 bases spanning the gap. This CDR3 spans 14 amino acids. Germline CDR1 SQVTM, CDR2 ANQGSEA.

This clone was detected only once. V and J are TRBV6-6 and TRBJ1-1; D is uncertain. V was trimmed by 7 bases and J by 1 base, leaving 7 bases between them. Germline V gives CDR1 MNHNY, CDR2 SVGAGI (reference sequence). The CDR3 runs 12 residues. The CDR3 DNA reads as TGTGCCAGCACGCGGGGGAACACTGAAGCTTTCTTT. It encodes CASTRGNTEAFF.

Only a few counts were recorded for this clone. The V and J genes are TRBV30 and TRBJ1-5; 8 nucleotides match TRBD1. The V gene end was trimmed by 2 bases and the J gene end by 4 bases; junction bases not matched to a gene: 7. The CDR3 is 15 amino acids. Germline CDR1 GTSNPN, CDR2 SVGIG (reference sequence). The CDR3 loop reads CAWSRDRGKNQPQHF. CDR3 DNA sequence: TGTGCCTGGAGTCGCGACAGGGGAAAGAATCAGCCCCAGCATTTT.

V and J are TRBV6-1 and TRBJ2-7; TRBD1 might be the D (6 bases). The CDR3 covers 15 residues. Germline loops: CDR1 MNHNS, CDR2 SASEGT. V shed 3 bases and J shed 3 bases, with 15 bases lying between them. CDR3 loop: CASSDLGQGGYEQYF. The CDR3 nucleotides are TGTGCCAGCAGTGACCTGGGGCAAGGGGGCTACGAGCAGTACTTC.

Only a few counts were recorded for this clone. V is TRBV27 and J is TRBJ1-5, with D unresolved. Germline CDR1 reads MNHEY; CDR2 reads SMNVEV (reference sequence). This CDR3 comprises 14 residues. V was pared by 3 bases and J by 0 bases, with 6 bases between. This chain's CDR3 is CASSFSRSNQPQHF. CDR3 nucleotides: TGTGCCAGCAGTTTTTCCCGTAGCAATCAGCCCCAGCATTTT.

CDR3: CASRPRGLETQYF. The CDR3 nucleotides are TGTGCCAGTAGACCCAGGGGGCTGGAGACCCAGTACTTC. The chain links TRBV19 to TRBJ2-5; 8 bases are shared with TRBD1. CDR3 length: 13 residues. With V trimmed by 6 bases and J by 5 bases, 5 bases remained unmatched. CDR1 and CDR2 (germline): LNHDA, SQIVND (reference sequence).

The chain carries TRBV7-9 and TRBJ1-2; D might be TRBD1 (6 bases). V was shortened by 4 bases and J by 7 bases, with 13 bases between the two germline ends. Germline V gives CDR1 SEHNR, CDR2 FQNEAQ (reference sequence). This CDR3 contains 13 residues. CDR3 DNA sequence: TGTGCCAGCAGCTGGCCACAGGGTTTTGGCTACACCTTC. This sequence encodes CASSWPQGFGYTF.

This chain links TRBV19 with TRBJ2-7; maybe TRBD1 (6 bases). The V end lost 5 bases, the J end lost 6 bases, and 20 bases lay between the germline ends. CDR3 size: 15 residues. Germline lookup yields CDR1 LNHDA and CDR2 SQIVND (reference sequence). Written as DNA, the CDR3 is TGTGCCAGTAGTTCAACCCGGGACAAAAGTTTCGAGCAGTACTTC. Protein sequence: CASSSTRDKSFEQYF.

Details on this clone: The DNA is left out, because the CDR3 cannot be placed on it with certainty; the CDR3 is given as TCRdb lists it. The genes are TRBV6-5 and TRBJ2-3; TRBD1, as called in the table, went unchecked against the DNA. Germline values: CDR1 MNHEY, CDR2 SVGAGI. The CDR3 comprises 14 residues, both ends counted. The CDR3 region is CVSSSSQGIYTQYF.

This clone was recorded only once. DNA of the CDR3: TGTGCCAGCAGTGTCCAGGGGCAAGAGACCCAGTACTTC. It codes for CASSVQGQETQYF. The gene calls are TRBV2 and TRBJ2-5, with D perhaps matching TRBD1 (6 bases). The germline V gene has CDR1 SNHLY and CDR2 FYNNEI. The CDR3 length is 13 residues. V was pared by 4 bases and J by 2 bases, with 8 bases between. The full variable domain, completed using reference TRBV2 and TRBJ2-5, is EPEVTQTPSHQVTQMGQEVILRCVPISNHLYFYWYRQILGQKVEFLVSFYNNEISEKSEIFDDQFSVERPDGSNFTLKIRSTKLEDSAMYFCASSVQGQETQYFGPGTRLLVL.

CDR3: CASSLEGGYNSPLHF. In DNA form, the CDR3 reads TGCGCCAGCAGCTTGGAAGGCGGGTATAATTCACCCCTCCACTTT. The gene calls are TRBV5-1 and TRBJ1-6; D remains ambiguous. The CDR3 length is 15 residues. Trimming removed 0 bases from V and 4 bases from J, with 8 bases in between. Germline-derived CDR1 and CDR2 are SGHRS and YFSETQ.

This chain links TRBV6-1 with TRBJ1-6, with TRBD1 matching 7 bases. Per germline, CDR1 MNHNS and CDR2 SASEGT. The CDR3 is 16 amino acids. V lost 4 bases to trimming and J lost 6 bases; unmatched junction nucleotides: 9. The CDR3 DNA reads TGTGCCAGCAGTGGCCAGGCGCCAGGGGGTAATTCACCCCTCCACTTT. Protein product: CASSGQAPGGNSPLHF.

This CDR3 is CASSFLAGGEETQYF. The CDR3, as DNA: TGTGCCAGCAGTTTTCTTGCGGGGGGGGAAGAGACCCAGTACTTC. This rearrangement joins TRBV27 to TRBJ2-5; 9 nucleotides agree with TRBD2. This CDR3 is built from 15 residues. The V and J ends lost 3 bases and 3 bases, in that order; junction bases with no gene match: 5. Per the germline V gene, CDR1 is MNHEY and CDR2 is SMNVEV (reference sequence).

This clone was counted once. V and J are TRBV11-3 and TRBJ2-2; D remains unclear. CDR3 length: 13 amino acids. Between the trimmed V and J ends, which lost 4 bases and 5 bases, there was a span of 8 bases. CDR1 and CDR2 from the germline V gene are SGHNT and YENEEA. CDR3 loop: CASSSTRTGELFF. The CDR3 bases are TGTGCCAGCAGCTCCACACGTACCGGGGAGCTGTTTTTT.